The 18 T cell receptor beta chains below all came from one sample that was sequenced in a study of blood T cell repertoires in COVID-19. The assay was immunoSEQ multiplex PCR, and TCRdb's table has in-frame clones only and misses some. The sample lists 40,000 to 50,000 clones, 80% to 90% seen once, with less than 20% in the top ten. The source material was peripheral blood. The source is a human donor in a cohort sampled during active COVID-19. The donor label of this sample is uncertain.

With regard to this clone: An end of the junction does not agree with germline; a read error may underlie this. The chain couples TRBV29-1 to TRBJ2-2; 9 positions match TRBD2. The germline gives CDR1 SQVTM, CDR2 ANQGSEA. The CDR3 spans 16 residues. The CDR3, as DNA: TGCAACGTTGATGAGAGCGGGGGGCGTTCAGGCGGGGAGCTGTTTTTT. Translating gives CNVDESGGRSGGELFF.

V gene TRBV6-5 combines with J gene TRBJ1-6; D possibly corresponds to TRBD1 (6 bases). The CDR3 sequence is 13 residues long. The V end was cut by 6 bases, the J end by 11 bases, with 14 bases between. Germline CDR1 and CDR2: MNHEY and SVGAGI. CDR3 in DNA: TGTGCCAGCAGCCCACAGGGCCGCCCACCCCTCCACTTT. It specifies CASSPQGRPPLHF.

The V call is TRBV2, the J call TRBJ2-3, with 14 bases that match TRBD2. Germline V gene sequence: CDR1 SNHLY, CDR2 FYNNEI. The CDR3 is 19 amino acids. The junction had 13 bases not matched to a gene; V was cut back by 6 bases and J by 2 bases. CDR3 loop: CASRLSWRLAGGYTDTQYF. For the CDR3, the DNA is TGTGCCAGCAGGCTTTCCTGGAGACTAGCGGGGGGGTACACAGATACGCAGTATTTT.

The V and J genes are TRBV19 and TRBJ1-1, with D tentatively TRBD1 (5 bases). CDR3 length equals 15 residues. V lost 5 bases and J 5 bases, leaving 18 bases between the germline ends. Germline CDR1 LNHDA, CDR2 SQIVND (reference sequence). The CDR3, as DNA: TGTGCCAGTAGTCAGGTGGAGGGGCCGAAAACTGAAGCTTTCTTT. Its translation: CASSQVEGPKTEAFF.

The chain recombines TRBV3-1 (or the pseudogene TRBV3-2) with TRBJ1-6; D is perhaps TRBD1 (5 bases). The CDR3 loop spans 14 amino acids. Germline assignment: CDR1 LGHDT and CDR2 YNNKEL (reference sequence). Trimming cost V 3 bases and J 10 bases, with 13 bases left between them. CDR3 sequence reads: CASSQQGGNSPLHF. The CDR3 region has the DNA TGTGCCAGCAGCCAGCAGGGTGGGAACTCACCCCTCCACTTT.

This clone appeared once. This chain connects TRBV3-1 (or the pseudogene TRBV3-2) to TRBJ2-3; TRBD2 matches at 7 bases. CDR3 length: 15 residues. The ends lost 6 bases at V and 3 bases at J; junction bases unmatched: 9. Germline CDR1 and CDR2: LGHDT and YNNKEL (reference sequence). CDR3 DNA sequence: TGTGCCAGCAGGAGGGGAGGGTCGTGGACAGATACGCAGTATTTT. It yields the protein CASRRGGSWTDTQYF.

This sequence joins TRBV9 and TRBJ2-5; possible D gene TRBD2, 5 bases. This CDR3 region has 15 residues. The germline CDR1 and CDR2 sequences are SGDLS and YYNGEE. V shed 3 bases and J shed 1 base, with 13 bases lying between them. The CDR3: CASSALDWGQETQYF. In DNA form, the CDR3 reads TGTGCCAGCAGCGCCCTGGACTGGGGCCAAGAGACCCAGTACTTC.

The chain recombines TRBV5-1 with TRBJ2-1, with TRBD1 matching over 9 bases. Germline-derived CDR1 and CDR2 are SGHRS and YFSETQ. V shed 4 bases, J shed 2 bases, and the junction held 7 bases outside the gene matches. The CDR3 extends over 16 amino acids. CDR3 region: CASSRTGTGPYNEQFF. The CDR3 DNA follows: TGCGCCAGCAGCCGGACCGGGACAGGGCCCTACAATGAGCAGTTCTTC.

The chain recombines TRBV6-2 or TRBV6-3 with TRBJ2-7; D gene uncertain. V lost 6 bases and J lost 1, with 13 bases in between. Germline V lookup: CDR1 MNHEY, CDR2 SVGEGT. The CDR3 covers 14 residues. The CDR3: CASSLDRVSYEQYF. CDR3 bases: TGTGCCAGCAGCCTCGATCGGGTTTCCTACGAGCAGTACTTC.

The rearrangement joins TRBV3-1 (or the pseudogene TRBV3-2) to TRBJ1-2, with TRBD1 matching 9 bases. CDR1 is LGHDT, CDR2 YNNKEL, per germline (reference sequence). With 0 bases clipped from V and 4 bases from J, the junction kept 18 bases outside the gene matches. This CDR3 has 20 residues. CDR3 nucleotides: TGTGCCAGCAGCCAAGATGGTTCACCCCTTCGTGCGGACAGGGGCTATGGCTACACCTTC. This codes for CASSQDGSPLRADRGYGYTF.

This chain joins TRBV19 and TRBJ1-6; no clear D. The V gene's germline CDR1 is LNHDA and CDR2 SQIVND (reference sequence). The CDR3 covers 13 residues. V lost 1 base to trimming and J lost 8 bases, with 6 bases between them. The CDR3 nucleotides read TGTGCCAGTAGTATAGGAGGCGATTCACCCCTCCACTTT. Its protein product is CASSIGGDSPLHF.

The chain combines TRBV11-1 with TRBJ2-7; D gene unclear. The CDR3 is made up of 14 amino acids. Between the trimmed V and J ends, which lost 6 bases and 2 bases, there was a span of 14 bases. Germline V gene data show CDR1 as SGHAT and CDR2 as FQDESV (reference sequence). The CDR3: CASRPQTAPYEQYF. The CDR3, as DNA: TGTGCCAGCAGACCACAGACGGCCCCCTACGAGCAGTACTTC.

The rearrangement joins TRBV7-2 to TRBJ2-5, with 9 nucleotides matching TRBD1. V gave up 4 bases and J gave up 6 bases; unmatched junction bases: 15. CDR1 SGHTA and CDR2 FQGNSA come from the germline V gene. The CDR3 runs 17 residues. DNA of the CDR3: TGTGCCAGCAGCTCCTACCCCAGGACAGGGGAGGAGAAGACCCAGTACTTC. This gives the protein CASSSYPRTGEEKTQYF.

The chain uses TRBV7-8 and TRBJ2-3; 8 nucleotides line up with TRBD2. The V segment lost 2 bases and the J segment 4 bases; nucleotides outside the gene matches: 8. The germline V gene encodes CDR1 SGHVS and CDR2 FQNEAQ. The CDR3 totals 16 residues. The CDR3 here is CASSLIQRGWADTQYF. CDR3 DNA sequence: TGTGCCAGCAGCTTAATTCAGCGGGGGTGGGCAGATACGCAGTATTTT.

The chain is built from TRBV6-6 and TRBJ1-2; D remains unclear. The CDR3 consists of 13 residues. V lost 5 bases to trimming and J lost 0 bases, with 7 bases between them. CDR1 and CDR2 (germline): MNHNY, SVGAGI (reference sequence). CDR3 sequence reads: CASSDIANYGYTF. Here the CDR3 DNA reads TGTGCCAGCAGTGACATCGCTAACTATGGCTACACCTTC.

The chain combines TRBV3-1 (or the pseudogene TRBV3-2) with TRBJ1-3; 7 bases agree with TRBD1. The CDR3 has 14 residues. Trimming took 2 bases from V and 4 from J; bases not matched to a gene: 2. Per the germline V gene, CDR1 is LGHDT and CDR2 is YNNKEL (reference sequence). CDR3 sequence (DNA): TGTGCCAGCAGCCAAAGGGGGCCGGGAAACACCATATATTTT. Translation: CASSQRGPGNTIYF.

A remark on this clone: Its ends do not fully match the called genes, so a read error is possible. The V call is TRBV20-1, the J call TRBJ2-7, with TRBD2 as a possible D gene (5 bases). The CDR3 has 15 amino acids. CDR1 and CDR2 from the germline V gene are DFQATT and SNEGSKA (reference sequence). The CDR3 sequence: CSASPTGLGAYEKYF. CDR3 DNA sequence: TGCAGTGCTAGTCCAACGGGATTAGGTGCGTACGAGAAGTACTTC.

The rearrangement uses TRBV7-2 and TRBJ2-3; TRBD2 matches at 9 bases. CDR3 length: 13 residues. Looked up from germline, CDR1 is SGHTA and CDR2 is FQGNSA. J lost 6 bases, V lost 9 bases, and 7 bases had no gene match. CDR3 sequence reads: CASAFAGGDTQYF. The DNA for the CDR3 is TGTGCCAGTGCTTTTGCGGGGGGGGATACGCAGTATTTT.